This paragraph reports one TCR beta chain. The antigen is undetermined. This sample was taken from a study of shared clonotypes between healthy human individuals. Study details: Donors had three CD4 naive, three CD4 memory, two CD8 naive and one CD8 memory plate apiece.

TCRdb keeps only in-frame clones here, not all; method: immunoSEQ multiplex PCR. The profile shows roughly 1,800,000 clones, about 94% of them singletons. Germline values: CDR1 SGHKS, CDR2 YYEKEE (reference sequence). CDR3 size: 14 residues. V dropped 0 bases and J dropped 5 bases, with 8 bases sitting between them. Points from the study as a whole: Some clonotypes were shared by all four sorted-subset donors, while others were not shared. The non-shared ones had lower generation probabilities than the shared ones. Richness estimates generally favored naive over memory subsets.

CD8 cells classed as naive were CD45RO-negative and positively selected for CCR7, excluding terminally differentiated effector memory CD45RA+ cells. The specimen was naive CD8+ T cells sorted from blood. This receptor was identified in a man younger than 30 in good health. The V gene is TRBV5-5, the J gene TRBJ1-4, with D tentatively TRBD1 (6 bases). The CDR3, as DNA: TGTGCCAGCAGCTTGGTCCAGGGGAATGAAAAACTGTTTTTT. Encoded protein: CASSLVQGNEKLFF.